The rows below give T cell receptor beta chains drawn from one sample of a study of T cell changes during pregnancy in multiple sclerosis. The protocol was immunoSEQ multiplex PCR, while the TCRdb copy is restricted to in-frame clones and leaves out a portion. This sample has 15,000 or so clones, with 95% to 96% found just once. Specimen: peripheral blood, collected in the third trimester of pregnancy. Receptor source: a female donor with multiple sclerosis, enrolled in a pregnancy study. CDR3s include the opening cysteine and the closing phenylalanine or tryptophan. D genes are given only for firm matches. Expanded clones are given a class, and other clones once, few, many or no size at all.

v_call	j_call	d_call	clone_size	cdr3_nt	cdr3_aa
TRBV27	TRBJ2-1	.	.	TGTGCCAGCAGTTACTCTGCGGGGTTGGTTGAGCAGTTCTTC	CASSYSAGLVEQFF
TRBV4-1	TRBJ2-1	.	.	TGCGCCAGCAGCGGACGACGGGACTCCTTTCCTCCTGAGCAGTTCTTC	CASSGRRDSFPPEQFF
TRBV2	TRBJ2-5	TRBD2	.	TGTGCCAGCAGGAGGGGTAGCGGGAGTCGAGAGACCCAGTACTTC	CASRRGSGSRETQYF
TRBV9	TRBJ2-3	TRBD2	.	TGTGCCAGCAGCCATAGCGGGGCTAGCACAGATACGCAGTATTTT	CASSHSGASTDTQYF
TRBV7-3	TRBJ2-3	.	.	TGTGCCAGCAGCCCTCTCGGGCTAGAGAGAGGGAAGGTCAGCACAGATACGCAGTATTTT	CASSPLGLERGKVSTDTQYF
TRBV25-1	TRBJ1-2	.	.	TGTGCCAGCAGTGAATCCTTTGGCTACACCTTC	CASSESFGYTF
TRBV18	TRBJ2-7	.	.	TGTGCCAGCTCACTGACCGCGCAGGGGATCATCTACGAGCAGTACTTC	CASSLTAQGIIYEQYF
TRBV4-1	TRBJ2-3	.	once	TGCGCCAGCAGCCCCCTACGGGTAGCGGTTAGCACAGATACGCAGTATTTT	CASSPLRVAVSTDTQYF
TRBV5-1	TRBJ2-1	.	.	TGCGCCAGCAGCTTGGGAAGTTATAGCTCCTACAATGAGCAGTTCTTC	CASSLGSYSSYNEQFF
TRBV6-5	TRBJ1-2	.	.	TGTGCCAGCAGGGGACCTGGCGGGGGGGGTGGCTACACCTTC	CASRGPGGGGGYTF
TRBV5-1	TRBJ1-1	.	.	TGCGCCAGCAGCTTGGGACACCAGAACACTGAAGCTTTCTTT	CASSLGHQNTEAFF
TRBV4-2	TRBJ1-1	TRBD1	.	TGTGCCAGCAGCCAACCAACAGGGGTGAACACTGAAGCTTTCTTT	CASSQPTGVNTEAFF
TRBV28	TRBJ1-5	TRBD1	.	TGTGCCAGCAGTTTCTTTACAGGGGTGAATCAGCCCCAGCATTTT	CASSFFTGVNQPQHF
TRBV4-1	TRBJ2-1	TRBD1	.	TGCGCCAGCAGCCAAGACGACAGGGGTTCCTACAATGAGCAGTTCTTC	CASSQDDRGSYNEQFF
TRBV2	TRBJ2-5	.	.	TGTGCCAGCAGTGAGCGACAGACCCAAGAGACCCAGTACTTC	CASSERQTQETQYF
TRBV11-2	TRBJ1-4	TRBD1	.	TGTGCCAGCAGCTTCGACAGGGGCGACAATGAAAAACTGTTTTTT	CASSFDRGDNEKLFF
TRBV11-2	TRBJ2-1	TRBD2	.	TGTGCCAGCAGGTCGGGACTAGCGGGAGGCGATGAGCAGTTCTTC	CASRSGLAGGDEQFF
TRBV19	TRBJ2-3	.	.	TGTGCCAGTAGTTTGGGCATATTCCCGCTTACTAGCACAGATACGCAGTATTTT	CASSLGIFPLTSTDTQYF
TRBV2	TRBJ1-5	TRBD1	.	TGTGCCAGCAACACACTCAGGACAGGGATAAGCCAGCCCCAGCATTTT	CASNTLRTGISQPQHF
TRBV5-1	TRBJ2-7	.	.	TGCGCCAGCAGCTTGGGGCCAGCCTACGAGCAGTACTTC	CASSLGPAYEQYF
TRBV9	TRBJ2-1	TRBD2	.	TGTGCCAGCAGCGTAGGGGGGGGTTCCTACAATGAGCAGTTCTTC	CASSVGGGSYNEQFF
TRBV7-9	TRBJ1-4	TRBD1	.	TGTGCCAGCAGCTCGCGGACAGGGGCGAATGAAAAACTGTTTTTT	CASSSRTGANEKLFF
TRBV28	TRBJ1-5	TRBD1	once	TGTGCCAGCAGTTTAACAGGGGGCAGTCAGCCCCAGCATTTT	CASSLTGGSQPQHF
TRBV10-1	TRBJ2-1	.	.	TGCGCCAGCAGTGAGGACAGGTTCGTAAATGAGCAGTTCTTC	CASSEDRFVNEQFF
TRBV19	TRBJ2-7	TRBD1	.	TGTGCCACCTCCCTCCTGGGACAGGGCAATCACTACGAGCAGTACTTC	CATSLLGQGNHYEQYF
TRBV27	TRBJ1-5	.	.	TGTGCCAGCAGTTTCTCGACAGGAATCGGGACCCAGCATTTT	CASSFSTGIGTQHF
TRBV15	TRBJ2-5	TRBD2	once	TGTGCCACCAGCAGAGATACTAGCGGGGCTGGCCGGGAGACCCAGTACTTC	CATSRDTSGAGRETQYF
TRBV6-5	TRBJ2-5	TRBD2	.	TGTGCCAGCAGTCTAGCGGGGGCCCTACAAGAGACCCAGTACTTC	CASSLAGALQETQYF
TRBV2	TRBJ1-2	.	.	TGTGCCAGCAGTCATAGACGGGACTATGGCTACACCTTC	CASSHRRDYGYTF
TRBV2	TRBJ2-7	.	once	TGTGCCAGCAGCGTCGGACAGAAGACATCCTACGAGCAGTACTTC	CASSVGQKTSYEQYF
TRBV27	TRBJ2-7	TRBD1	.	TGTGCCAGCACCACCCTCCTGACAGGGGTAAGAGAGCAGTACTTC	CASTTLLTGVREQYF
TRBV11-3	TRBJ2-1	TRBD2	once	TGTGCCAGCAGCTTAGAATCACGGGGGGGCGATGAGCAGTTCTTC	CASSLESRGGDEQFF
TRBV7-6	TRBJ1-3	.	.	TGTGCCAGCACTTCGGGGAGCTCTGGAAACACCATATATTTT	CASTSGSSGNTIYF
TRBV27	TRBJ1-2	.	.	TGTGCCAGCAGGTCGCTCGAGAGCAGGAACTATGGCTACACCTTC	CASRSLESRNYGYTF
TRBV28	TRBJ1-4	.	.	TGTGCCAGCAGTTTACCAGGGGAAAAACTGTTTTTT	CASSLPGEKLFF
TRBV6-1	TRBJ2-7	TRBD2	.	TGTGCCAGCAGTGAAACGGGAGGGAGCTCCTACGAGCAGTACTTC	CASSETGGSSYEQYF
TRBV5-1	TRBJ2-1	.	.	TGCGCCAGCAGCAGCCCGGACAGAAGCACTGAGCAGTTCTTC	CASSSPDRSTEQFF
TRBV2	TRBJ1-1	.	.	TGTGCCAGCAGTTTTGAGGGACTTTCGTACGGTACTGAAGCTTTCTTT	CASSFEGLSYGTEAFF
TRBV13	TRBJ1-6	TRBD1	.	TGTGCCAGCAGCCCACAGGGGAGCTCCTATAATTCACCCCTCCACTTT	CASSPQGSSYNSPLHF
TRBV4-1	TRBJ2-3	TRBD2	.	TGCGCCAGCAGCCAAGAAGGACTTAGCGGGGGGCCAGATACGCAGTATTTT	CASSQEGLSGGPDTQYF